The 22 T cell receptor beta chains reported below all come from one sample, sequenced in a study of blood T cells in healthy people across ages. A second PCR of about 6 to 11 cycles used a sample-barcoded 5' primer and a J-beta primer mix. TCRdb recomputed calls from the 5' RACE reads with MiXCR, one row per CDR3 protein. The sample holds about 1.5 million distinct CDR3 sequences; roughly 40% are singletons and the top ten take less than 8%. Source material: blood. These TCRs come from a woman younger than 35 in good health.

This clonotype was counted between two and nine times. V and J are TRBV3-1 and TRBJ2-3; D might be TRBD2 (5 bases). There are 15 residues in the CDR3. Deletions cut 5 bases from V and 7 bases from J, with 19 bases between. Germline assignment: CDR1 LGHDT and CDR2 YNNKEL (reference sequence). In nucleotides, the CDR3 is TGTGCCAGCAGCAGTGGACTGATCCCCAGATATACGCAGTATTTT. Translating gives CASSSGLIPRYTQYF.

The chain couples TRBV28 to TRBJ2-4; 11 positions agree with TRBD2. The CDR3 runs to 18 residues. CDR1 and CDR2 (germline): MDHEN, SYDVKM. V lost 2 bases to trimming and J lost 0 bases; unmatched junction nucleotides: 6. DNA for the CDR3: TGTGCCAGCAGTTTAACGACTAGCGGGGCTCTAGCCAAAAACATTCAGTACTTC. Protein sequence: CASSLTTSGALAKNIQYF.

This clonotype was recorded many times. The rearrangement uses TRBV3-1 and TRBJ2-1, with a tentative D call TRBD2 (6 bases). Per the germline V gene, CDR1 is LGHDT and CDR2 is YNNKEL (reference sequence). The CDR3 is made up of 13 amino acids. V lost 0 bases and J lost 9, with 9 bases in between. CDR3 loop: CASSQDRGSEQFF. The CDR3 region has the DNA TGTGCCAGCAGCCAAGATCGGGGGAGTGAGCAGTTCTTC.

The chain employs TRBV6-1 and TRBJ1-2, with D hard to call. CDR3 length equals 15 residues. Trimming took 0 bases from V and 4 from J, leaving 12 bases between them. Germline loops: CDR1 MNHNS, CDR2 SASEGT. The CDR3: CASSEAEGGVYGYTF. CDR3 bases: TGTGCCAGCAGTGAAGCCGAAGGCGGGGTCTATGGCTACACCTTC.

This chain uses TRBV20-1 with TRBJ2-7, with TRBD1 matching over 12 bases. The CDR3 has 14 residues. V was pared by 6 bases and J by 5 bases, with 8 bases of the junction left unmatched. The germline V gene encodes CDR1 DFQATT and CDR2 SNEGSKA (reference sequence). The CDR3 reads CSAAGTGGYHEQYF. The CDR3 bases are TGCAGTGCCGCCGGGACAGGGGGCTACCACGAGCAGTACTTC.

This clonotype was picked up a small number of times. The chain employs TRBV29-1 and TRBJ2-7; either TRBD1 or TRBD2 may fit D (5 bases each). Trimming cost V 1 base and J 3 bases, with 10 bases left between them. The CDR3 extends over 13 amino acids. CDR1 SQVTM and CDR2 ANQGSEA come from the germline V gene. CDR3 DNA sequence: TGCAGCGTTGAAGGGACGGGGCTCTACGAGCAGTACTTC. This sequence encodes CSVEGTGLYEQYF.

The CDR3 loop reads CASSLAGGPSGEQYF. CDR3 bases: TGTGCCAGCAGTTTAGCGGGAGGGCCCTCGGGAGAGCAGTACTTC. This chain connects TRBV6-2 or TRBV6-3 to TRBJ2-7, with 11 nucleotides matching TRBD2. The ends lost 4 bases at V and 7 bases at J; junction bases unmatched: 9. This CDR3 region has 15 residues. Looked up from germline, CDR1 is MNHEY and CDR2 is SVGEGT.

This rearrangement joins TRBV24-1 to TRBJ2-1, with 12 nucleotides matching TRBD1. The J segment lost 0 bases and the V segment lost 6 bases, leaving 8 bases of the junction unmatched. CDR1 and CDR2 (germline): KGHDR, SFDVKD. The CDR3 has 18 amino acids. The CDR3: CATSSGQGAHSSYNEQFF. CDR3 sequence (DNA): TGTGCCACCAGTTCGGGACAGGGGGCTCATAGCTCCTACAATGAGCAGTTCTTC.

A note on this clonotype: This CDR3 is missing its conserved last phenylalanine or tryptophan, likely due to a read error. The rearrangement links TRBV10-2 to TRBJ2-6, with D unclear. Germline CDR1 WSHSY, CDR2 SAAADI. Trimming took 3 bases from V and 4 from J, leaving 4 bases between them. CDR3 length: 13 residues. CDR3 loop: CASSEAGANVLTY. In DNA, the CDR3 is TGCGCCAGCAGTGAAGCCGGGGCCAACGTCCTGACTTAC.

The chain joins TRBV3-1 to TRBJ2-7; 14 nucleotides match TRBD2. The CDR3 is made up of 16 amino acids. Unmatched junction bases numbered 7, after V lost 5 bases and J lost 4 bases. In germline, CDR1 is LGHDT, CDR2 YNNKEL (reference sequence). This CDR3 reads CASSSGTSGSPYEQYF. The CDR3 nucleotides are TGTGCCAGCAGCTCCGGGACTAGCGGGAGTCCGTACGAGCAGTACTTC.

The rearrangement uses TRBV5-6 and TRBJ1-4; D remains unclear. V was pared by 0 bases and J by 10 bases, with 10 bases between. The germline CDR1 and CDR2 sequences are SGHDT and YYEEEE. This CDR3 spans 13 amino acids. DNA for the CDR3: TGTGCCAGCAGCTTGGGGATGTCCGGAAAACTGTTTTTT. It yields the protein CASSLGMSGKLFF.

In this sample, this clonotype turned up a few times. This rearrangement joins TRBV13 to TRBJ1-1; 8 positions match TRBD1. Germline CDR1 PRHDT, CDR2 FYEKMQ (reference sequence). V trimming: 5 bases; J trimming: 1 base; junction bases outside the gene matches: 9. This CDR3 has 16 residues. DNA of the CDR3: TGTGCCAGCAGCAAGGGGGGGACAGGCGGGAACACTGAAGCTTTCTTT. Translated: CASSKGGTGGNTEAFF.

This clonotype occurred a few times. This chain joins TRBV10-3 and TRBJ2-1, with 10 nucleotides matching TRBD1. Per the germline V gene, CDR1 is ENHRY and CDR2 is SYGVKD. V dropped 6 bases and J dropped 4; count of bases not matched to a gene: 6. The CDR3 contains 15 residues. The DNA for the CDR3 is TGTGCCATCAGCTGGACAGGGGGGGAATACAATGAGCAGTTCTTC. Its protein product is CAISWTGGEYNEQFF.

J is TRBJ1-2 and V is TRBV27; D is perhaps TRBD1 (5 bases). Trimming took off 7 bases at V and 8 bases at J, with 26 bases between the two ends. The CDR3 loop spans 16 amino acids. From germline, CDR1 is MNHEY and CDR2 SMNVEV (reference sequence). The CDR3 DNA follows: TGTGCCAGCACAACTTTCCAGGGCCGCCAGCCTAGGGGCTACACCTTC. Its translation is CASTTFQGRQPRGYTF.

The gene calls are TRBV11-2 and TRBJ1-2, with D uncertain. V lost 2 bases and J 6 bases, leaving 7 bases between the germline ends. The CDR3 runs 12 residues. Germline V CDR1 and CDR2: SGHAT, FQNNGV. The DNA for the CDR3 is TGTGCCAGCAGCTTAATTTTGAATGGCTACACCTTC. It translates to CASSLILNGYTF.

The V call is TRBV6-5, the J call TRBJ2-1; TRBD2 agrees at 12 bases. The CDR3 has 19 residues. Germline CDR1 and CDR2: MNHEY and SVGAGI. Germline trimming cut 0 bases from V and 3 bases from J; bases unmatched to any gene: 9. CDR3 amino acids: CASSYSETSGSPFYNEQFF. The CDR3 nucleotides are TGTGCCAGCAGTTACTCGGAGACTAGCGGGAGTCCCTTCTACAATGAGCAGTTCTTC.

The genes are TRBV2 and TRBJ1-2; D is uncertain. The CDR3 is made up of 13 amino acids. V was cut by 5 bases and J by 8 bases, with 15 bases left in between. Germline CDR1 reads SNHLY; CDR2 reads FYNNEI. The CDR3 DNA is TGTGCCAGCAGTCCTGCCGACGGGCTGGGCTACACCTTC. Residues: CASSPADGLGYTF. Using reference TRBV2 and TRBJ1-2 for the parts outside the CDR3, the full variable domain is EPEVTQTPSHQVTQMGQEVILRCVPISNHLYFYWYRQILGQKVEFLVSFYNNEISEKSEIFDDQFSVERPDGSNFTLKIRSTKLEDSAMYFCASSPADGLGYTFGSGTRLTVV.

As regards this clonotype: This may be a read error, as it is one base from a much larger clone. The rearrangement uses TRBV29-1 and TRBJ2-7, with TRBD1 as a possible D gene (7 bases). Germline V gene sequence: CDR1 SQVTM, CDR2 ANQGSEA. CDR3 length: 14 amino acids. CDR3 sequence (DNA): TGCGGCGTTCTCGGTCAGGGGGGCTCCTACGAGCAGTACTTC. Translation gives CGVLGQGGSYEQYF.

The CDR3 region has the DNA TGTGCCAGCTCACCACGGCGGGGGAAGGTCACAGATACGCAGTATTTT. It is translated as CASSPRRGKVTDTQYF. J is TRBJ2-3 and V is TRBV18, with 7 bases matching TRBD2. Germline values: CDR1 KGHSH, CDR2 LQKENI. The ends lost 1 base at V and 2 bases at J; junction bases unmatched: 6. The CDR3 spans 16 residues.

DNA of the CDR3: TGTGCCATCAGTGAAGGCAGAGACAATGAGCAGTTCTTC. Translating gives CAISEGRDNEQFF. This chain joins TRBV10-3 and TRBJ2-1; D not certain. The CDR3 is made up of 13 amino acids. Germline V CDR1 and CDR2: ENHRY, SYGVKD. V was clipped by 3 bases and J by 5 bases, with 8 bases between them.

This clonotype was counted a few times. V and J are TRBV9 and TRBJ2-5; 7 positions agree with TRBD2. The V and J ends lost 2 bases and 2 bases, in that order; junction bases with no gene match: 3. Per germline, CDR1 SGDLS and CDR2 YYNGEE. The CDR3 loop spans 14 amino acids. CDR3 DNA sequence: TGTGCCAGCAGCGTCACTAGCGCACAAGAGACCCAGTACTTC. Amino acids: CASSVTSAQETQYF.

This clonotype showed up just once. This rearrangement joins TRBV28 to TRBJ2-3, with D possibly TRBD2 on 6 matching bases. CDR3 length equals 12 residues. The germline gives CDR1 MDHEN, CDR2 SYDVKM. V gave up 5 bases and J gave up 8 bases, with 11 bases separating them. Here the CDR3 reads CASSRNGGTQYF. The CDR3 DNA follows: TGTGCCAGCAGTCGAAACGGGGGTACGCAGTATTTT.